The 9 T cell receptor beta chains presented below share a single source sample, sequenced in a study of blood T cells in healthy people across ages. A second roughly 6 to 11 cycle PCR used barcoded and J-beta primers. One entry per CDR3 protein, called by TCRdb with MiXCR from the 5' RACE reads. The sample holds fewer than 900,000 distinct CDR3 sequences, approximately 39% seen once. The sequencing sample was made of blood. These receptors all come from a woman between 55 and 75 years old in good health.

The table lists this clonotype with many counts. V is TRBV5-1 and J is TRBJ2-2; D not resolved. V lost 0 bases and J 7 bases, leaving 4 bases between the germline ends. CDR3 length equals 12 residues. Germline CDR1 is SGHRS and CDR2 is YFSETQ. The CDR3 sequence: CASSLELGELFF. The CDR3 DNA sequence: TGCGCCAGCAGCTTGGAACTCGGGGAGCTGTTTTTT.

This chain joins TRBV20-1 and TRBJ2-7; 7 bases agree with TRBD2. Trimming at V came to 3 bases and at J to 10 bases, leaving 12 bases not matched to a gene. The CDR3 is 13 amino acids. CDR1 DFQATT and CDR2 SNEGSKA come from the germline V gene (reference sequence). CDR3 coding DNA: TGCAGTGCTAGCCAGCGGGACTCCTCCTCTCAGTACTTC. It is translated as CSASQRDSSSQYF.

This rearrangement joins TRBV7-9 to TRBJ2-2, with TRBD2 matching over 8 bases. Germline V gene lookup returns CDR1 SEHNR and CDR2 FQNEAQ (reference sequence). The CDR3 extends over 16 amino acids. J was trimmed by 4 bases and V by 2 bases; bases with no gene match: 6. The DNA for the CDR3 is TGTGCCAGCAGCTTATCCGGGACTAGACCCACCGGGGAGCTGTTTTTT. It translates to CASSLSGTRPTGELFF.

This clonotype showed up just a few times. This sequence joins TRBV20-1 and TRBJ1-5, with D perhaps matching TRBD1 (5 bases). The V end was cut by 6 bases, the J end by 5 bases, with 14 bases between. The CDR3 spans 13 residues. CDR1 and CDR2 from the germline V gene are DFQATT and SNEGSKA (reference sequence). Here the CDR3 DNA reads TGCAGTGCCCCTAGGACATATGATCAGCCCCAGCATTTT. It translates to CSAPRTYDQPQHF.

This clonotype turned up a few times. This chain connects TRBV5-1 to TRBJ2-3, with TRBD2 matching 9 bases. The CDR3 length is 16 residues. Trimming removed 0 bases from V and 2 bases from J; junction bases left unmatched: 4. Germline CDR1 SGHRS, CDR2 YFSETQ. The CDR3 loop reads CASSLAIAGDTDTQYF. CDR3 in DNA: TGCGCCAGCAGCTTGGCGATAGCGGGGGACACAGATACGCAGTATTTT.

The CDR3 DNA reads TGTGCCAGCAGTTACCAGCGGGGGCTCTCCTACGAGCAGTACTTC. Translation: CASSYQRGLSYEQYF. The genes are TRBV6-6 and TRBJ2-7, with TRBD2 matching 8 bases. J gave up 0 bases and V 2 bases, and 3 bases lay outside the gene matches. The germline V gene encodes CDR1 MNHNY and CDR2 SVGAGI (reference sequence). This CDR3 spans 15 amino acids.

The rearrangement links TRBV7-2 to TRBJ2-4, with D unclear. V shed 4 bases and J shed 8 bases, with 18 bases lying between them. Germline lookup yields CDR1 SGHTA and CDR2 FQGNSA. The CDR3 has 15 residues. Written as DNA, the CDR3 is TGTGCCAGCAGCTCGGACGGTGCCCGACGGGACATTCAGTACTTC. This translates into CASSSDGARRDIQYF.

The chain joins TRBV6-2 or TRBV6-3 to TRBJ1-1, with D maybe TRBD1 (6 bases). Germline CDR1 and CDR2: MNHEY and SVGEGT. There are 15 residues in the CDR3. V was cut by 6 bases and J by 3 bases, with 17 bases left in between. Here the CDR3 reads CASSHLGGSDTEAFF. CDR3 bases: TGTGCCAGCAGCCACCTAGGGGGGTCGGACACTGAAGCTTTCTTT.

About this clonotype: An end of the junction does not agree with germline; a read error may underlie this. CDR3 nucleotide sequence: TGTGCCAGCAGTGAACGCGGGTTCCTAGCCAAAAACATTCCGTACTTC. Residues: CASSERGFLAKNIPYF. The chain has TRBV6-1 and TRBJ2-4, with D possibly matching TRBD2 (5 bases). The CDR3 has 16 residues. CDR1 and CDR2 (germline): MNHNS, SASEGT.